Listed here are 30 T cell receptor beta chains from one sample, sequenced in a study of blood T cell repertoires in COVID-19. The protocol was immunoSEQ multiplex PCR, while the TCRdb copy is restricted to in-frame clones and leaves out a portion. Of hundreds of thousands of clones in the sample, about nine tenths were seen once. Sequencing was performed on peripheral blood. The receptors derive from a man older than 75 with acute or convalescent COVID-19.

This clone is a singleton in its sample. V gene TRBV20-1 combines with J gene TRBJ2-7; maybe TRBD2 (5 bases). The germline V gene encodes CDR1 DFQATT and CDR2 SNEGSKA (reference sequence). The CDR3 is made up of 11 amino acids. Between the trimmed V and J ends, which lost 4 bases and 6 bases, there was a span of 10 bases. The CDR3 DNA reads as TGCAGTGCTACTAGAGGGCGCGAGCAGTACTTC. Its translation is CSATRGREQYF.

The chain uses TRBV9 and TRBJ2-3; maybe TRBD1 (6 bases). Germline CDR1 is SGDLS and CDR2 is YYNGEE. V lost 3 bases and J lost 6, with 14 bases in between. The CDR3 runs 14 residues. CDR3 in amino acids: CASSARQVRDTQYF. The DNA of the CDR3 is TGTGCCAGCAGCGCACGACAGGTCAGGGATACGCAGTATTTT.

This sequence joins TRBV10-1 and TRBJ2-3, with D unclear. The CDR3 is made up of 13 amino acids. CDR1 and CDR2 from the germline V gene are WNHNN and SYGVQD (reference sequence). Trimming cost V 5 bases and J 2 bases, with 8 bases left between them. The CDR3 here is CASSLDSTDTQYF. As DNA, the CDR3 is TGCGCCAGCAGTCTTGACTCCACAGATACGCAGTATTTT.

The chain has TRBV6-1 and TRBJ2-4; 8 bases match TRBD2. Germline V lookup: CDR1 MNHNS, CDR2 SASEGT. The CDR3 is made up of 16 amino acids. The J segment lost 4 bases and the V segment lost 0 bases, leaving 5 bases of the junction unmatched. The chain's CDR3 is CASSEARRGGKNIQYF. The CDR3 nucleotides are TGTGCCAGCAGTGAAGCGCGTCGGGGGGGAAAAAACATTCAGTACTTC.

The CDR3 nucleotides are TGTGCCAGCAGTCCTAGCGGGAGGAGTGGTAATGAGCAGTTCTTC. Protein product: CASSPSGRSGNEQFF. The chain carries TRBV6-5 and TRBJ2-1; 11 bases are shared with TRBD2. V was clipped by 5 bases and J by 7 bases; unmatched bases: 7. Germline loops: CDR1 MNHEY, CDR2 SVGAGI. The CDR3 covers 15 residues.

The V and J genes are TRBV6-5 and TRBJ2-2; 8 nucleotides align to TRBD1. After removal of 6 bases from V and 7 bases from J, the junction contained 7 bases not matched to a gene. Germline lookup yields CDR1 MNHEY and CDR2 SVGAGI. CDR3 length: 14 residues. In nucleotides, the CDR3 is TGTGCCAGCAGGGCGACAGGGGTTGACGGGGAGCTGTTTTTT. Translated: CASRATGVDGELFF.

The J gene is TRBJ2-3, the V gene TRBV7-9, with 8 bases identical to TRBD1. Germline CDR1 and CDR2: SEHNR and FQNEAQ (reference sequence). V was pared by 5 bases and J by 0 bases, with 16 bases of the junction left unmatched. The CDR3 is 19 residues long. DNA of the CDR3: TGTGCCAGCAGCCGGGACAGGAATCCATTCTTGGCTAGCACAGATACGCAGTATTTT. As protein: CASSRDRNPFLASTDTQYF.

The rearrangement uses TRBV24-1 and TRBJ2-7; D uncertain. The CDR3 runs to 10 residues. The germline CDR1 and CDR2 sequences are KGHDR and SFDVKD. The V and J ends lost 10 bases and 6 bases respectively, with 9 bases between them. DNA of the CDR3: TGTGCCACGAGGTTCGGCGAGCAGTACGTC. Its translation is CATRFGEQYV.

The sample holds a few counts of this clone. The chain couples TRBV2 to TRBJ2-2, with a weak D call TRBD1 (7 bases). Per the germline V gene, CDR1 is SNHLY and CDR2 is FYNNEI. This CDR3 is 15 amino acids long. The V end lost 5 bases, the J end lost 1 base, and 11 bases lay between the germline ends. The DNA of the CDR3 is TGTGCCAGCAGTTTTCAGGGGGGGAACACCGGGGAGCTGTTTTTT. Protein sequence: CASSFQGGNTGELFF.

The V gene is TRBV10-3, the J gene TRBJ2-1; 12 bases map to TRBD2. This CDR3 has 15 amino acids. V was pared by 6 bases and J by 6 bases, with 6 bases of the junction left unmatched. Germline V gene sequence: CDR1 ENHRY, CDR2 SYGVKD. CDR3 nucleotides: TGTGCCATCAGGGAGACTAGCGGGAGTTTCAATGAGCAGTTCTTC. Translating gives CAIRETSGSFNEQFF.

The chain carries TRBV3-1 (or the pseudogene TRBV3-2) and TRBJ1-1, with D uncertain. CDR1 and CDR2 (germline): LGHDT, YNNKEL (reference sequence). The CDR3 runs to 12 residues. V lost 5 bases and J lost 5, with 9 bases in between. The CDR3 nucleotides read TGTGCCAGCAGCTCCCGGAGAACTGAAGCTTTCTTT. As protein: CASSSRRTEAFF.

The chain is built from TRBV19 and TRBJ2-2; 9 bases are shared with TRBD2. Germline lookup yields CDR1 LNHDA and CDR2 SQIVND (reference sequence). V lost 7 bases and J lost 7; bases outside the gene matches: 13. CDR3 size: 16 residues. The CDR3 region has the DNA TGTGCCAGTAATGGGAGCGGCGGGAGGGTAGGCGGGGAGCTGTTTTTT. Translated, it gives CASNGSGGRVGGELFF.

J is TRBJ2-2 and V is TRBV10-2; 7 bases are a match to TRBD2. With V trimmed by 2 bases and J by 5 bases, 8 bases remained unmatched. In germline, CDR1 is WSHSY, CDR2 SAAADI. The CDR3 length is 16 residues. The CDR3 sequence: CASSEPREGRTGELFF. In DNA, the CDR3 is TGCGCCAGCAGTGAGCCGAGGGAGGGACGTACCGGGGAGCTGTTTTTT.

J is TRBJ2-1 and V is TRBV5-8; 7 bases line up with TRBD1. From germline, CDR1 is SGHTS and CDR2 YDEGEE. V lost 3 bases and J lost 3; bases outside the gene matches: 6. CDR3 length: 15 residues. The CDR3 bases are TGTGCCAGCAGCTCACGACAGGGATACTACAATGAGCAGTTCTTC. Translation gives CASSSRQGYYNEQFF. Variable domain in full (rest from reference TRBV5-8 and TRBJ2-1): EAGVTQSPTHLIKTRGQQATLRCSPISGHTSVYWYQQALGLGLQFLLWYDEGEERNRGNFPPRFSGRQFPNYSSELNVNALELEDSALYLCASSSRQGYYNEQFFGPGTRLTVL.

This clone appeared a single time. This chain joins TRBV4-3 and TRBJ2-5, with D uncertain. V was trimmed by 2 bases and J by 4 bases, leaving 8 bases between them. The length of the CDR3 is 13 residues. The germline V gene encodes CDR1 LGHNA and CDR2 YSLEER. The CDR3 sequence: CASSQNMAETQYF. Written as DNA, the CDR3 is TGCGCCAGCAGCCAAAATATGGCAGAGACCCAGTACTTC.

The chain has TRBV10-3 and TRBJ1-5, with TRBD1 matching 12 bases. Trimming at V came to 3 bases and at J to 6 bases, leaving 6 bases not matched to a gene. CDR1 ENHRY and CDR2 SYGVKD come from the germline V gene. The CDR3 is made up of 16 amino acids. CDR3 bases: TGTGCCATCAGTGATACCGGGACAGGGGGCGGTCAGCCCCAGCATTTT. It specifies CAISDTGTGGGQPQHF.

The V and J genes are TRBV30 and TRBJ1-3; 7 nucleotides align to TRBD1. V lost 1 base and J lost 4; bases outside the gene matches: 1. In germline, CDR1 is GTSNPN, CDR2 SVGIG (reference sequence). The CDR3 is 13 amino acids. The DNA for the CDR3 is TGTGCCTGGAGTGCACAGGGGGGAAACACCATATATTTT. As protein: CAWSAQGGNTIYF.

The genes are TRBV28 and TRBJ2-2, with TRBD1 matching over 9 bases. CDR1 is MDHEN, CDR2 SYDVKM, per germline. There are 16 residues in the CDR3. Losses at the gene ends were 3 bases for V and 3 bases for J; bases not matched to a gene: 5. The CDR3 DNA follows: TGTGCCAGCAGTTTGGGGACAGGGTTTTACACCGGGGAGCTGTTTTTT. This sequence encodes CASSLGTGFYTGELFF.

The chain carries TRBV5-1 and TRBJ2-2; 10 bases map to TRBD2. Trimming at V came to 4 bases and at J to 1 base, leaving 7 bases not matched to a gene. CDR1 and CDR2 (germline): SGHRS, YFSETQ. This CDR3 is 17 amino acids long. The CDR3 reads CASSPRAGGRNTGELFF. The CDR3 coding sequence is TGCGCCAGCAGCCCTCGAGCGGGAGGGCGGAACACCGGGGAGCTGTTTTTT.

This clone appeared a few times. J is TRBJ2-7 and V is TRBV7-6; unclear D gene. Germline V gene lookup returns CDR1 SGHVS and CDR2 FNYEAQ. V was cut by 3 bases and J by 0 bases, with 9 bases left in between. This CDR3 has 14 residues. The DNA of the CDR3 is TGTGCCAGCAGCTTCCAGGCCTACTCCTACGAGCAGTACTTC. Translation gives CASSFQAYSYEQYF.

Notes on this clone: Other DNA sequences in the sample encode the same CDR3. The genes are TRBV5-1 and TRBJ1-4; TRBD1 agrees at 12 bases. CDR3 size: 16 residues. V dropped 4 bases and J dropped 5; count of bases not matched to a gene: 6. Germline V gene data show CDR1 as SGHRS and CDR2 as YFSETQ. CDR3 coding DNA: TGCGCCAGCAGCCCTGGGACAGGGGGCGGAAATGAAAAACTGTTTTTT. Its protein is CASSPGTGGGNEKLFF.

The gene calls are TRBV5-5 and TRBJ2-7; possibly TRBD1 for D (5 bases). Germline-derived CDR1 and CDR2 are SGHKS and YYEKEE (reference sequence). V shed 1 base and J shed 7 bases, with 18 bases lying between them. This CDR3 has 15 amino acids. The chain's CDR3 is CASSLSDQGFREQYF. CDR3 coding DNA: TGTGCCAGCAGCTTGAGTGATCAGGGTTTCCGGGAGCAGTACTTC.

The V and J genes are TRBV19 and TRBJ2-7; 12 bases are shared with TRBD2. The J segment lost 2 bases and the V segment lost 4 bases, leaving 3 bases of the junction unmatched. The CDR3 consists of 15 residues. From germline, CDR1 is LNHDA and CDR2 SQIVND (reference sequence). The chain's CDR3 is CASSRTSGGTYEQYV. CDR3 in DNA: TGTGCCAGTAGTAGAACTAGCGGGGGGACCTACGAGCAGTACGTC.

The CDR3 region has the DNA TGTGCCAGCAGTGAAGATGGACTAGCGACAGATACGCAGTATTTT. Translation gives CASSEDGLATDTQYF. V and J are TRBV2 and TRBJ2-3; TRBD2 matches 9 bases. The CDR3 contains 15 residues. Germline CDR1 SNHLY, CDR2 FYNNEI. V shed 1 base, J shed 3 bases, and the junction held 2 bases outside the gene matches.

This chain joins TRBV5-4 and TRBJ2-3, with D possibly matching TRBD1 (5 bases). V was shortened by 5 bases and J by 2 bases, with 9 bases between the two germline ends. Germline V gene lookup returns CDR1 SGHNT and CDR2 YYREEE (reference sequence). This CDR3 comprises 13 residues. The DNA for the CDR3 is TGTGCCAGCAGTAGACAGTACACAGATACGCAGTATTTT. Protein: CASSRQYTDTQYF.

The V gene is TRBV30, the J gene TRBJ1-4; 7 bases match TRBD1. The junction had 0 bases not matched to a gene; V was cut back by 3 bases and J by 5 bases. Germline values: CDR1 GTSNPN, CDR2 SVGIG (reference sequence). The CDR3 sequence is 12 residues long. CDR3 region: CAWRQGNEKLFF. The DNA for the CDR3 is TGTGCCTGGAGACAGGGGAATGAAAAACTGTTTTTT.

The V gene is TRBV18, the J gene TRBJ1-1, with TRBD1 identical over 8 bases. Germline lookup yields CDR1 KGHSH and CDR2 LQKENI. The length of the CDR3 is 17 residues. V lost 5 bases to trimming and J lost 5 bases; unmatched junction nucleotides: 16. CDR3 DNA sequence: TGTGCCAGCTCATACCTACCGGGACAGGTTGGAGGAACTGAAGCTTTCTTT. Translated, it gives CASSYLPGQVGGTEAFF.

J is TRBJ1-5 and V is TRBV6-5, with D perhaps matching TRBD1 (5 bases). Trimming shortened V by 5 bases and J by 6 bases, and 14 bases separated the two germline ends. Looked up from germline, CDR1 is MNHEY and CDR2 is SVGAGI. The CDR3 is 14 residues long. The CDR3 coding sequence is TGTGCCAGCAGTCCGGGGGTAGGTAGTCAGCCCCAGCATTTT. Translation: CASSPGVGSQPQHF.

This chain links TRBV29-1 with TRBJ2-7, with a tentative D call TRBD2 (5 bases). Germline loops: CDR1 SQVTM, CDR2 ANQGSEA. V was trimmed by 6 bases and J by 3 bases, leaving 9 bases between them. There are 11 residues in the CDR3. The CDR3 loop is CSVRTGYEQYV. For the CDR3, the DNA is TGCAGCGTCCGGACTGGCTACGAGCAGTACGTC.

The CDR3 region has the DNA TGTGCCAGCACCGGACAGCCCAATAACTATGGCTACACCTTC. Residues: CASTGQPNNYGYTF. This rearrangement joins TRBV6-5 to TRBJ1-2; maybe TRBD1 (6 bases). Germline V gene data show CDR1 as MNHEY and CDR2 as SVGAGI. The CDR3 length is 14 residues. V shed 7 bases and J shed 1 base, with 13 bases lying between them.